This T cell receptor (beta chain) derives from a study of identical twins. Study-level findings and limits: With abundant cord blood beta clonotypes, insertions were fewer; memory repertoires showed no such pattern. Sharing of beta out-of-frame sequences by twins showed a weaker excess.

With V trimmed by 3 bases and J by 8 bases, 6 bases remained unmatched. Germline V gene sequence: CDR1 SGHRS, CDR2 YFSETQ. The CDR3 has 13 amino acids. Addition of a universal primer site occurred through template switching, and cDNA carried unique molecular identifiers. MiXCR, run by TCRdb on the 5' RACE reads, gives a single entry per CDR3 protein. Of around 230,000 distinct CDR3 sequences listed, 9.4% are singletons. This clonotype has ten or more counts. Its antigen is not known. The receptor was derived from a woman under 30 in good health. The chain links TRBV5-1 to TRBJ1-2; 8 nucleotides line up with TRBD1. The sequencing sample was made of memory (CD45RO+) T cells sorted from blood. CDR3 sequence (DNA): TGCGCCAGCAGCTCTTGGACAGGGTCCGGCTACACCTTC. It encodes CASSSWTGSGYTF.